This T cell receptor beta chain was recorded in a study of blood T cells in healthy people across ages (dated by TCRdb to between 2014 and 2016). As for the study more broadly: In model experiments, template switching captured roughly one uniquely barcoded TCR beta cDNA molecule for every two T cells. To track age-related changes in TCR beta repertoire diversity, the study relied on deep sequencing normalized with unique cDNA molecular identifiers. The donors were split into four age groups: young (average about 15 years), middle-aged (roughly 39), aged (roughly 68) and long-lived (about 74). To avoid experimental bias, donors of different ages were distributed randomly across sequencing lanes. Using the same blood draw, the study looked at two additional independent replicas of 1 million unique cDNA reads for two donors, one aged 18 to 30 and the other aged 80 or older.

The germline ends are 17 bases apart after V is trimmed by 5 bases and J by 3 bases. Per the germline V gene, SGHDN is the CDR1 and FVKESK is the CDR2. The CDR3 measures 16 amino acids from cysteine to phenylalanine. Just the 48-base CDR3 DNA is kept, in frame starting at base 1. Library method: 5' RACE. Sequenced using an Illumina HiSeq 2500. The second PCR ran for roughly 7 to 12 cycles and used a J-beta primer mix along with a sample-barcoded 5' primer. Each TCR beta cDNA molecule received a unique molecular identifier from a template-switch 5' adaptor carrying 12 random nucleotides. Each sample yielded at least 2.5 million CDR3-containing paired-end reads. First-strand cDNA was synthesized from all RNA with the Mint cDNA synthesis kit, primed by a TRBC-specific oligonucleotide. Following uracil-DNA glycosylase treatment, a first 18-cycle PCR with universal primers M1SS and BC2_uni_R was performed on all cDNA. In the authors' own workflow: Each sample was normalized by randomly selecting 1 million high-quality reads, each carrying a distinct molecular identifier. Instead of being binned into consensus sequences, reads that shared molecular identifiers were thrown out. MiTCR, with a Q25 quality threshold and the strictest error-elimination algorithm, was used for CDR3 identification, clonotype clustering and error correction. Lower-bound total TCR beta diversity was estimated with a nonparametric unseen species model using Euler transformation. TCRdb ran its own pipeline on the public reads, namely fastp trimming at Q25 and MiXCR clone calling, and kept in-frame beta chains. When rows share a CDR3 protein, they turn into one entry using the most common DNA and genes. The V and J calls here are based on TCRdb, not the publication. A total of some 1.5 million distinct CDR3 sequences appear in this sample, over 25% of them only once. The ten most abundant clones make up about 7.7% of the sample.

With regard to this clonotype: It has no known antigen specificity. Per-base quality was not reported, and no clone a single base away is much larger than it.

Systemically healthy Caucasian individuals from Russia, some 40 in total and aged roughly 6 to 90 years, were included as donors. Each donor gave about 9.7 milliliters of peripheral blood, drawn into EDTA-treated Vacutainer tubes. PBMCs were isolated by Ficoll-Paque density-gradient centrifugation, with at least 6 million obtained per sample. Trizol reagent was used to extract total RNA from the PBMCs, yielding at least 5.5 micrograms per sample. Naive CD45RAhigh/CD27high T cell percentages were measured by flow cytometry on a PBMC aliquot from every donor. General conclusions and limits of the study: Compared with the aged group, the long-lived group had more naive CD4+ T cells, fewer expanded clones and increased TCR diversity, a pattern suggesting age selection. Observed TCR beta diversity per million T cells fell roughly linearly with age, and a significant reduction was already apparent by age about 43. Because profiling used bulk unsorted PBMCs, naive and antigen-experienced compartments could not be compared conclusively. Observed TCR beta diversity correlated strongly with the percentage of naive T cells measured by flow cytometry. Estimates of total diversity based on one million sequenced T cells were regarded as lower bounds and as underestimates. Donor CMV infection status was unknown, potentially confounding age-related changes in expanded clonotypes.

The TCR was taken from a woman under 40 in good health. The specimen sequenced was blood. The V and J genes are TRBV14 and TRBJ1-3, and the D gene may be TRBD1, 5 bases matching. The CDR3 loop reads CASSGQGKAIGNTIYF. The base sequence is TGTGCCAGCAGCGGACAAGGGAAGGCAATTGGAAACACCATATATTTT.